Below, one T cell receptor (beta chain) is given with its context. TCRdb's copy holds only in-frame clones and misses some; the assay was immunoSEQ multiplex PCR. Here the sample spans 70,000 to 80,000 clones, about 88% being singletons. CDR1 SGHRS and CDR2 YFSETQ come from the germline V gene. V was cut by 4 bases and J by 7 bases, with 15 bases left in between. This CDR3 comprises 14 residues. This sample stems from a study of OX40 agonist ivuxolimab in advanced cancers. Looking at the study overall: Those enrolled were around 87% male, with a mean age of roughly 60 years and ages from about 20 to 90.

The sample consisted of CD4+ or CD8+ T cells sorted from blood, taken in a trial of the OX40 agonist ivuxolimab. The chain uses TRBV5-1 and TRBJ2-1; weak D call: TRBD2 (6 bases). The receptor was derived from an adult with an advanced solid tumor such as melanoma, head and neck, liver or kidney cancer. The CDR3, as DNA: TGCGCCAGCAGCGTGGGACTTTCAGGGAATGAGCAGTTCTTC. Protein sequence: CASSVGLSGNEQFF. Variable domain in full (rest from reference TRBV5-1 and TRBJ2-1): KAGVTQTPRYLIKTRGQQVTLSCSPISGHRSVSWYQQTPGQGLQFLFEYFSETQRNKGNFPGRFSGRQFSNSRSEMNVSTLELGDSALYLCASSVGLSGNEQFFGPGTRLTVL.